This T cell receptor beta chain was retrieved from a study of blood T cell repertoires in COVID-19 (dated by TCRdb to the early 2020s). As for the study more broadly: Collaborator samples came from the United States, Italy and Spain and covered acute and convalescent phases of COVID-19. The material from the prospective study consisted of cDNA or gDNA derived from T cells, B-cell-depleted T cells, or PBMCs. Deeply sampled blood TCRbeta repertoires from subjects exposed to, actively infected with, or recovered from COVID-19 were included in the dataset. The repertoires were released in a freely available public database intended as a resource for research on the immune response to SARS-CoV-2. Samples came from the ongoing ImmuneRACE study (first 160 participants) plus 1,254 subjects from 6 global collaborators. A de-identified subject ID, COVID-19 status, age in years and sex were almost always included in the sample metadata. Where HLA class I and class II types were available, the types were taken from metadata supplied by the sample provider, not from assay-based typing.

On this clone: No antigen is known for it. No qualities accompany the bases; no much larger clone lies one base away.

The immunoSEQ Assay, a bias-controlled multiplex PCR, was used to amplify TCRbeta CDR3 regions from genomic DNA. The study's own analysis went as follows. The number of nucleated cells in each sample was estimated by amplification of reference gene primers within the assay. To quantify the absolute abundance of each unique TCRbeta CDR3 rearrangement, sequence reads were collapsed and filtered. For each sample, productive Simpson clonality was calculated by taking the square root of Simpson's diversity index across productive rearrangements. Held by TCRdb, this immuneACCESS table contains in-frame sequences only and omits some clones. Under half of the omission traces to an unresolved V gene where checked; the cause of the rest is unknown. From that table come the V and J calls and clone size; the DNA was used to work out D and trimming. The sample table lists 150,000 or so clones, 78% of them with a count of one. Jointly, the top ten make up 1.5% to 2% of the sample.

Overall study outcomes, separate from this receptor: The amount of clinical and demographic metadata varied by source and participant and was provided uncurated.

CDR1 SGHAT and CDR2 FQNNGV were looked up in the germline V gene. V drops 4 bases and J drops 4 bases, leaving 10 bases in between. The CDR3, cysteine through phenylalanine, is 14 amino acids long. This entry keeps only the CDR3 DNA: 42 bases, framed from base 1. The collaborating institutions used their own protocols to collect whole blood in K2EDTA tubes. Collaborator samples were shipped for TCRbeta analysis as frozen whole blood, isolated PBMCs, or DNA extracted from either sample type. The chain is assembled from TRBV11-2 and TRBJ1-4, with a tentative D gene TRBD1 over 5 matching bases. The sequence was obtained from an elderly man with acute or convalescent COVID-19. The sample taken for sequencing was peripheral blood. Read as DNA, the sequence is TGTGCCAGCAGCTCCCAGGGAGGTAATGAAAAACTGTTTTTT. It translates to CASSSQGGNEKLFF.